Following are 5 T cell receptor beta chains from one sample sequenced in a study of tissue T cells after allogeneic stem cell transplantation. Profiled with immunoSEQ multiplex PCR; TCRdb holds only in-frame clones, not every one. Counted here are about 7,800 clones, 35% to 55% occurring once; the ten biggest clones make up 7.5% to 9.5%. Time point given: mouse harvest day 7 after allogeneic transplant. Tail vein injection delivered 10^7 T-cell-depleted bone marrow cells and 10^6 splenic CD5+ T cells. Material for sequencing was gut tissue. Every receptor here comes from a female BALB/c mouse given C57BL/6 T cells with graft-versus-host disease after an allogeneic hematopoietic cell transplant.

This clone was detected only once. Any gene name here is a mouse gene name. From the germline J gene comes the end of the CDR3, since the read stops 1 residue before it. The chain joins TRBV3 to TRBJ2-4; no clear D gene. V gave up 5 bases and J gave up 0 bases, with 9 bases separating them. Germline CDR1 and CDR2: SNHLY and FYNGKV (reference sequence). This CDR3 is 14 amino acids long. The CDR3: CASSPTSSQNTLYF. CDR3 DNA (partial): TGTGCCAGCAGCCCAACAAGTAGTCAAAACACCTTGTAC.

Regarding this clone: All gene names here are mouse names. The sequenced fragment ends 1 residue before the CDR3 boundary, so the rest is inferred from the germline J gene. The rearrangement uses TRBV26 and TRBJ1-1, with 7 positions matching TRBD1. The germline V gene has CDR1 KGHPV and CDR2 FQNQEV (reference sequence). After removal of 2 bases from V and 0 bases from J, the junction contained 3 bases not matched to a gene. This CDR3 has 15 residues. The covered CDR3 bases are TGTGCCAGCAGTCTGCCAGGGGGGGCAAACACAGAAGTCTTC. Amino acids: CASSLPGGANTEVF. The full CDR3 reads CASSLPGGANTEVFF.

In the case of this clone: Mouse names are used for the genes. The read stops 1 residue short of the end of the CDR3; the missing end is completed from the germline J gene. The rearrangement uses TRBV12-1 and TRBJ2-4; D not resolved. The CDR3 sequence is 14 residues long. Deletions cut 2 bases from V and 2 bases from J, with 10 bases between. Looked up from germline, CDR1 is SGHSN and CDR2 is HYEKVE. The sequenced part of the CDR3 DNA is TGTGCCAGCTCTCCGCGACGGAATCAAAACACCTTGTAC. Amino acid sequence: CASSPRRNQNTLY. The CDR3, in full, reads CASSPRRNQNTLYF. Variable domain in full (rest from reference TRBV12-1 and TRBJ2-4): DSGVVQSPRHIIKEKGGRSVLTCIPISGHSNVVWYQQTLGKELKFLIQHYEKVERDKGFLPSRFSVQQFDDYHSEMNMSALELEDSAMYFCASSPRRNQNTLYFGAGTRLSVL.

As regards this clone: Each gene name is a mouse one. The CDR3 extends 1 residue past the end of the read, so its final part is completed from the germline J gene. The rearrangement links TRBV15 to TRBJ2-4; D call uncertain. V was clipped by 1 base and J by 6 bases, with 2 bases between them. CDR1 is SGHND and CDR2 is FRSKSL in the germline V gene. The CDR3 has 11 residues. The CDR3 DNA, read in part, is TGTGCCAGCAGTTTAGGGAACACCTTGTAC. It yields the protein CASSLGNTLY. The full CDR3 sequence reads CASSLGNTLYF.

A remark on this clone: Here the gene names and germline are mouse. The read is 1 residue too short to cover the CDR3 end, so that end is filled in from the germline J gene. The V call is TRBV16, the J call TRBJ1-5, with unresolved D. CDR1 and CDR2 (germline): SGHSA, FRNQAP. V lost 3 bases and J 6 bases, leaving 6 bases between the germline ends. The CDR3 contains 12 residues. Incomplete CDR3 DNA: TGTGCAAGCAGCTTCGGCGTCCAGGCTCCGCTT. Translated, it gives CASSFGVQAPL. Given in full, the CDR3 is CASSFGVQAPLF.